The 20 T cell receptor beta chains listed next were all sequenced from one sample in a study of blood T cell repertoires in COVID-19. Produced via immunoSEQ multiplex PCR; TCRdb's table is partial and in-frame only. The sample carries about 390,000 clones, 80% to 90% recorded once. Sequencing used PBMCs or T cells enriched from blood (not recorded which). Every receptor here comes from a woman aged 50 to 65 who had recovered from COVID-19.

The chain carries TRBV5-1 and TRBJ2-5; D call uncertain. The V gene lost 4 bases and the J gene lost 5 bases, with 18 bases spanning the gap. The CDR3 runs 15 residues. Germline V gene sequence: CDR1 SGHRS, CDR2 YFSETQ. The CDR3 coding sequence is TGCGCCAGCAGCCCGGCAGACGGGTTGCGTGAGACCCAGTACTTC. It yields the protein CASSPADGLRETQYF. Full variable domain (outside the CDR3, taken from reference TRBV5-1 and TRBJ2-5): KAGVTQTPRYLIKTRGQQVTLSCSPISGHRSVSWYQQTPGQGLQFLFEYFSETQRNKGNFPGRFSGRQFSNSRSEMNVSTLELGDSALYLCASSPADGLRETQYFGPGTRLLVL.

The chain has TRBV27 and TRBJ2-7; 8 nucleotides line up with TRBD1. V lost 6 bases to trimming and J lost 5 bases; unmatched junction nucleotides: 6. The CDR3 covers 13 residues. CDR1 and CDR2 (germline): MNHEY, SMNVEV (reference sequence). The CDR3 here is CASRPTGDNEQYF. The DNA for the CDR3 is TGTGCCAGCAGGCCGACAGGGGATAACGAGCAGTACTTC.

CDR3 DNA sequence: TGTGCCAGCAGCTCGAGAAGGACAGCTCTGAAGGAAGATGGCTACACCTTC. It codes for CASSSRRTALKEDGYTF. The chain joins TRBV11-2 to TRBJ1-2; D possibly corresponds to TRBD1 (6 bases). Germline assignment: CDR1 SGHAT and CDR2 FQNNGV. Trimming pared 4 bases from V and 6 bases from J, leaving 24 bases between. The length of the CDR3 is 17 residues.

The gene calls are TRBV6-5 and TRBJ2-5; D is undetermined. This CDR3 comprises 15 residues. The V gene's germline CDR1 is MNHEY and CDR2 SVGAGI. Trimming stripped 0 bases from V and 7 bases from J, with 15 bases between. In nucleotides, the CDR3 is TGTGCCAGCAGTTACTCTGGTCTCGCTACGGGGACCCAGTACTTC. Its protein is CASSYSGLATGTQYF.

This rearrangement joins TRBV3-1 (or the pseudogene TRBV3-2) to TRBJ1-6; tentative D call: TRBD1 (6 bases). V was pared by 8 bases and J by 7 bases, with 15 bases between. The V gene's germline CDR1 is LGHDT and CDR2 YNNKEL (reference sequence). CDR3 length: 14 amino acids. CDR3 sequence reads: CASRPTGLNSPLHF. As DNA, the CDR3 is TGTGCCAGCCGACCTACAGGGTTGAATTCACCCCTCCACTTT.

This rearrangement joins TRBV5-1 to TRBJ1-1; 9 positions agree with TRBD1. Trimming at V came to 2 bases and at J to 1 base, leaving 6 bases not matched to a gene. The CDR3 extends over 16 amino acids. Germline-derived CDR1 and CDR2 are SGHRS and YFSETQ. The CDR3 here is CASSFDRGARNTEAFF. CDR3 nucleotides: TGCGCCAGCAGCTTCGACAGGGGGGCTAGGAACACTGAAGCTTTCTTT.

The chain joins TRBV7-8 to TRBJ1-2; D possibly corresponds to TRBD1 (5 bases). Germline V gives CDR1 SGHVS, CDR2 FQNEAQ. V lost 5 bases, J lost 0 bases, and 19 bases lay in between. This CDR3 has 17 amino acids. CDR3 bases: TGTGCCAGCAGCCAAGTCCCCAGGGCTACCTCTAACTATGGCTACACCTTC. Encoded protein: CASSQVPRATSNYGYTF.

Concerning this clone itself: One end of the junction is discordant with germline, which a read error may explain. CDR3 sequence: CASSQKGGKWVYGF. The CDR3 region has the DNA TGTGCCAGCAGCCAGAAAGGAGGGAAGTGGGTGTATGGCTTC. The chain has TRBV7-2 and TRBJ1-2, with no clear D. Germline CDR1 and CDR2: SGHTA and FQGNSA. This CDR3 has 14 amino acids. Based on the CDR3 plus reference TRBV7-2 and TRBJ1-2, the full variable domain is GAGVSQSPSNKVTEKGKDVELRCDPISGHTALYWYRQSLGQGLEFLIYFQGNSAPDKSGLPSDRFSAERTGGSVSTLTIQRTQQEDSAVYLCASSQKGGKWVYGFGSGTRLTVV.

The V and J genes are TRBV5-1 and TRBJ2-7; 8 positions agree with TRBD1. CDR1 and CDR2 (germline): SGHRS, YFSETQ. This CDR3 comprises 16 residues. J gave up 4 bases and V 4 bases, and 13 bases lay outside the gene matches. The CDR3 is CASSIGTGAGIYEQYF. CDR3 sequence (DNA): TGCGCCAGCAGCATCGGGACAGGCGCTGGAATTTACGAGCAGTACTTC.

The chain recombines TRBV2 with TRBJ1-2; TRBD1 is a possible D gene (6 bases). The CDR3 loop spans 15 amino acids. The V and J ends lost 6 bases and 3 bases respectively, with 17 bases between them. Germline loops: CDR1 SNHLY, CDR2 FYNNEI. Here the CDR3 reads CASRWGQGQDYGYTF. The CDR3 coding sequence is TGTGCCAGCAGGTGGGGGCAGGGCCAGGACTATGGCTACACCTTC.

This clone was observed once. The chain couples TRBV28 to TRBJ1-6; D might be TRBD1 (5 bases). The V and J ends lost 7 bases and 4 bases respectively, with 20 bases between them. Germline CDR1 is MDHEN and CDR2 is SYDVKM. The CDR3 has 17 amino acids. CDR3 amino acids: CASKGGPDSLYNSPLHF. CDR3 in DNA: TGTGCCAGCAAGGGAGGCCCCGACAGCCTTTATAATTCACCCCTCCACTTT.

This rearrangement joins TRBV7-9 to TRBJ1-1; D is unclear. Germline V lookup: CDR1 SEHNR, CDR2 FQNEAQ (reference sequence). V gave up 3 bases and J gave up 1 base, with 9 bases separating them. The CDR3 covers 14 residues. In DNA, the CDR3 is TGTGCCAGCAGCTTGGAGGGAACGAACACTGAAGCTTTCTTT. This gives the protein CASSLEGTNTEAFF.

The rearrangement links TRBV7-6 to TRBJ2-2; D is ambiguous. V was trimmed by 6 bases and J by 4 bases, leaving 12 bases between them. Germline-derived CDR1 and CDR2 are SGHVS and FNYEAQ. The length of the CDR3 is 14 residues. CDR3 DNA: TGTGCCAGCAGTTCCAGCGTTTCCACCGGGGAGCTGTTTTTT. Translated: CASSSSVSTGELFF.

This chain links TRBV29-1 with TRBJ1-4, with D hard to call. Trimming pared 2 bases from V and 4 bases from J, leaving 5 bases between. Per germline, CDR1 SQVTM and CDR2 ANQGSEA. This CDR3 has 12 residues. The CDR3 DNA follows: TGCAGCGTTGAAAGCGATAATGAAAAACTGTTTTTT. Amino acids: CSVESDNEKLFF.

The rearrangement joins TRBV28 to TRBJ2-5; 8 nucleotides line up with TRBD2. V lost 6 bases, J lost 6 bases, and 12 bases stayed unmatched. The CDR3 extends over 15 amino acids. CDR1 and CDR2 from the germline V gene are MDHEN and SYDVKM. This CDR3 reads CASRTLLAGKKTQYF. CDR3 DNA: TGTGCCAGCAGAACCCTGTTAGCGGGGAAAAAGACCCAGTACTTC. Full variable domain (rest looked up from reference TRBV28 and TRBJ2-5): DVKVTQSSRYLVKRTGEKVFLECVQDMDHENMFWYRQDPGLGLRLIYFSYDVKMKEKGDIPEGYSVSREKKERFSLILESASTNQTSMYLCASRTLLAGKKTQYFGPGTRLLVL.

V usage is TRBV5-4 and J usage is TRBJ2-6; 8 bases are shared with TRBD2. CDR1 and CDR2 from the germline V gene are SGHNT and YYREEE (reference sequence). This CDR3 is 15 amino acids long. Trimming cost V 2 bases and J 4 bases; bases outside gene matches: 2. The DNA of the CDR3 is TGTGCCAGCAGCTTCGGGGGGGCCGGGGCCAACGTCCTGACTTTC. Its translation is CASSFGGAGANVLTF.

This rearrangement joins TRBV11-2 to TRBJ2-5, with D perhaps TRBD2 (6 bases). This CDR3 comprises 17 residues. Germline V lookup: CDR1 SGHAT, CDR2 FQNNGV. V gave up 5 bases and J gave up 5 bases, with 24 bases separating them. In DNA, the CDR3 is TGTGCCAGCAGCCCTCCGATTAGAGCCTTTGGGAGGGAGACCCAGTACTTC. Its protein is CASSPPIRAFGRETQYF.

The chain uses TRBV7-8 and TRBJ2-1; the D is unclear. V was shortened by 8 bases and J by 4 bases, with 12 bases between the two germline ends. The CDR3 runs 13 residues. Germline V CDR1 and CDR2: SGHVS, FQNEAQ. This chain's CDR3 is CASGDAGYNEQFF. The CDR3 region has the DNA TGTGCCAGCGGTGATGCAGGATACAATGAGCAGTTCTTC.

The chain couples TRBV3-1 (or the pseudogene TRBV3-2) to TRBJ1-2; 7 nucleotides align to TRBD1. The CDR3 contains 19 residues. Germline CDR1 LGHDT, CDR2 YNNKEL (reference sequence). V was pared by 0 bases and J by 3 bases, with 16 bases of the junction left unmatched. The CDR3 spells CASSQDPQERQGVDYGYTF. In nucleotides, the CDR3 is TGTGCCAGCAGCCAAGATCCCCAGGAGCGGCAGGGGGTTGACTATGGCTACACCTTC.

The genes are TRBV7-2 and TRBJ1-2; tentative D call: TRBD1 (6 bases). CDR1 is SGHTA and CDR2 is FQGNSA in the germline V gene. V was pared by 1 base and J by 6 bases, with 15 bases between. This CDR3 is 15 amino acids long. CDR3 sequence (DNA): TGTGCCAGCAGCTTAGTGACAGGCAAAGGGGATGGCTACACCTTC. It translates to CASSLVTGKGDGYTF.